This TCR beta chain was recorded in a study of blood T cell repertoires in COVID-19. About the research overall: From T cells, B-cell-depleted T cells, or PBMCs came the material, which was cDNA or gDNA.

Methods used by the authors: Reference gene primer amplification in the assay estimated nucleated cell counts. Clones were read by immunoSEQ multiplex PCR, and TCRdb kept only the in-frame ones, dropping some. For V, J and clone size, that table is used; D and trimming come from the DNA. The sample shows some 260,000 clones, around 90% of them seen only once. Germline-derived CDR1 and CDR2 are SGHTA and FQGNSA. V dropped 3 bases and J dropped 4; count of bases not matched to a gene: 12. The CDR3 totals 17 residues. The V gene is TRBV7-2, the J gene TRBJ2-7, with 10 bases identical to TRBD2. The receptor was derived from a human donor in a cohort sampled during active COVID-19. Sequenced: peripheral blood. The CDR3: CASSLELSSGRWYEQYF. CDR3 bases: TGTGCCAGCAGCTTGGAGCTTTCTAGCGGGAGATGGTACGAGCAGTACTTC.